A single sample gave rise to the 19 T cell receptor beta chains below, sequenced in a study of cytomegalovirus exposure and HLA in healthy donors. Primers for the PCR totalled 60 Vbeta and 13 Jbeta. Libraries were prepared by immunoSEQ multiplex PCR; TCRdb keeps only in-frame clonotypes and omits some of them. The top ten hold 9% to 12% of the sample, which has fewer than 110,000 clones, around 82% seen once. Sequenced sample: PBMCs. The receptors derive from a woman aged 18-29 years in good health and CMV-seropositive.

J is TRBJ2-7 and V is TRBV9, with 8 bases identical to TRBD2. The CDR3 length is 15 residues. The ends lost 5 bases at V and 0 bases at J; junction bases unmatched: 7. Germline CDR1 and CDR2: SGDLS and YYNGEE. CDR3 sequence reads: CASSLSGVSSYEQYF. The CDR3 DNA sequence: TGTGCCAGCAGTCTTAGCGGGGTGAGCTCCTACGAGCAGTACTTC.

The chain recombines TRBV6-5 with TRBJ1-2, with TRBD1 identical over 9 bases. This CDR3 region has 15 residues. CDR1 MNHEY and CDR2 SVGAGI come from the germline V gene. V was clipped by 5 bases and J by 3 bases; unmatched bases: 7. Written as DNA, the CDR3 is TGTGCCAGCAGTCCGACGGGACAGGGATACTATGGCTACACCTTC. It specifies CASSPTGQGYYGYTF.

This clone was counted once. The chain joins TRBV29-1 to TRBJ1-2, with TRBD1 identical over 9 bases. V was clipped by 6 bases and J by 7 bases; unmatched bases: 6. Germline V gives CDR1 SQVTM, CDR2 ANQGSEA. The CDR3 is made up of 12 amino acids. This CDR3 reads CSVAGTGSGYTF. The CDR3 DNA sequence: TGCAGCGTCGCCGGGACAGGGAGTGGCTACACCTTC. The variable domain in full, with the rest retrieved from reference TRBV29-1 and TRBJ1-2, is SAVISQKPSRDICQRGTSLTIQCQVDSQVTMMFWYRQQPGQSLTLIATANQGSEATYESGFVIDKFPISRPNLTFSTLTVSNMSPEDSSIYLCSVAGTGSGYTFGSGTRLTVV.

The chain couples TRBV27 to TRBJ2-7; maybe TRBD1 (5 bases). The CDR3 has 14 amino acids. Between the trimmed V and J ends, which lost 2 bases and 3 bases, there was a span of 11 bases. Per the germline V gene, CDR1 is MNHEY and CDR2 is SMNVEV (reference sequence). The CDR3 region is CASSLAGFYYEQYF. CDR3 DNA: TGTGCCAGCAGTTTAGCAGGGTTTTACTACGAGCAGTACTTC.

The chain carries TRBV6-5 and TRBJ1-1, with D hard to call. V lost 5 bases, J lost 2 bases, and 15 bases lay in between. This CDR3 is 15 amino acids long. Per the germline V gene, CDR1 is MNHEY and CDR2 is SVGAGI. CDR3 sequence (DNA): TGTGCCAGCAGTCCTTCGTGGGAGGGTAACACTGAAGCTTTCTTT. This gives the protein CASSPSWEGNTEAFF.

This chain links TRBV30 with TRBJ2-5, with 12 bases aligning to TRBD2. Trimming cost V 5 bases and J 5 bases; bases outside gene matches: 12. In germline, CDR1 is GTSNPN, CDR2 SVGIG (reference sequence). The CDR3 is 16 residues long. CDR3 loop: CAWGAASGRAGETQYF. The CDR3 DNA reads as TGTGCCTGGGGGGCGGCTAGCGGGAGGGCCGGGGAGACCCAGTACTTC.

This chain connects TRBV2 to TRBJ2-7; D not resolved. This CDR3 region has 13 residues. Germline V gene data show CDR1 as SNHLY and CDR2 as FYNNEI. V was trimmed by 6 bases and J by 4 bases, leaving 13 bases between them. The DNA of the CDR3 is TGTGCCAGCAGCCAAACAGCAGCTTACGAGCAGTACTTC. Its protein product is CASSQTAAYEQYF.

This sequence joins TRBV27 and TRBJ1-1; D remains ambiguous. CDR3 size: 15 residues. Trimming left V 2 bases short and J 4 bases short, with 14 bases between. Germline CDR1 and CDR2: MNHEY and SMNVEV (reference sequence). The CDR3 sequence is CASSLGWGGGTEAFF. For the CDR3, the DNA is TGTGCCAGCAGTTTAGGTTGGGGAGGTGGCACTGAAGCTTTCTTT.

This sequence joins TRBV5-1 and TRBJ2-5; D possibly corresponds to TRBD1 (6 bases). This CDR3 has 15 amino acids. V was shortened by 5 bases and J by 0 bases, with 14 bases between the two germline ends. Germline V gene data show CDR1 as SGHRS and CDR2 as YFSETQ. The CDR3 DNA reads TGCGCCAGCAGGGACAGTCCCTCCTACCAAGAGACCCAGTACTTC. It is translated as CASRDSPSYQETQYF.

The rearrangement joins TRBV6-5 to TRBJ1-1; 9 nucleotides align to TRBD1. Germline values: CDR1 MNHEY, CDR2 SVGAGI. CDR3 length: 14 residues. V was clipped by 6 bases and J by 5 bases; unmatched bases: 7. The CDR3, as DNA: TGTGCCAGCAGCGGCACAGGGGGCCTTACTGAAGCTTTCTTT. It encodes CASSGTGGLTEAFF.

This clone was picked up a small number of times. The CDR3 DNA is TGTGCCACATCCCACACAGGTTTCGAAGGTCAGCCCCAGCATTTT. This gives the protein CATSHTGFEGQPQHF. V is TRBV6-5 and J is TRBJ1-5; D is perhaps TRBD1 (5 bases). V was shortened by 10 bases and J by 6 bases, with 22 bases between the two germline ends. There are 15 residues in the CDR3. Germline V lookup: CDR1 MNHEY, CDR2 SVGAGI.

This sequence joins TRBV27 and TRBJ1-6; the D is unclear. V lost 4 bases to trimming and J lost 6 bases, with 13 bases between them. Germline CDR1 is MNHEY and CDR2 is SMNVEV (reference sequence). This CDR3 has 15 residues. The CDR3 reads CASSSSPSPNSPLHF. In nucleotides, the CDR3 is TGTGCCAGCAGTTCCTCTCCCTCCCCTAATTCACCCCTCCACTTT.

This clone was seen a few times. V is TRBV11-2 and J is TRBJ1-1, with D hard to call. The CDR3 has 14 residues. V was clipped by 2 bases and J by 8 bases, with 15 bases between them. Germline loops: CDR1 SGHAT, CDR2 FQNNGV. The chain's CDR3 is CASSLLQASEEAFF. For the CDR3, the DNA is TGTGCCAGCAGCTTATTACAAGCGTCAGAAGAAGCTTTCTTT.

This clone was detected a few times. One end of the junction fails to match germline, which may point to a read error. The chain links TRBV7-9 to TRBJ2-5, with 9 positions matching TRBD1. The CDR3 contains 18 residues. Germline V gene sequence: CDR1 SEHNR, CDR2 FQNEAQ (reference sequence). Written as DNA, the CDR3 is TGTGCCAGCAGTTTAGGTAGATTAACCGGGACAGGGTTGGAGACCCAGTACTTC. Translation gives CASSLGRLTGTGLETQYF. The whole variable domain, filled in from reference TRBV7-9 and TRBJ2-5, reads DTGVSQNPRHKITKRGQNVTFRCDPISEHNRLYWYRQTLGQGPEFLTYFQNEAQLEKSRLLSDRFSAERPKGSFSTLEIQRTEQGDSAMYLCASSLGRLTGTGLETQYFGPGTRLLVL.

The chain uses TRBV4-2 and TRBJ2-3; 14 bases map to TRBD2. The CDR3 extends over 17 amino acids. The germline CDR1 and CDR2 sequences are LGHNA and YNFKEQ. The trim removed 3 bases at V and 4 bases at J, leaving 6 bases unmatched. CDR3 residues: CASSQGTSGSGADTQYF. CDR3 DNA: TGTGCCAGCAGCCAGGGGACTAGCGGGAGTGGCGCAGATACGCAGTATTTT.

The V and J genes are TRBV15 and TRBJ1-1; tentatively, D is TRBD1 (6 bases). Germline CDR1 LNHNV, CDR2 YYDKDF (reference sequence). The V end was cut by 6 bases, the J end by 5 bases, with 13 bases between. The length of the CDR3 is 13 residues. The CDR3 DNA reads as TGTGCCACCAGTGCGGACAGTTGGACTGAAGCTTTCTTT. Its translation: CATSADSWTEAFF.

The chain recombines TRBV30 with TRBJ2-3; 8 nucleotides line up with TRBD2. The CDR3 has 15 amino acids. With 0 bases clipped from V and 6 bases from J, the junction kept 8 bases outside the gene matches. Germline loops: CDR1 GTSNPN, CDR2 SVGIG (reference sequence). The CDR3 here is CAWSVGGRGGDTQYF. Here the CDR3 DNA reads TGTGCCTGGAGTGTAGGAGGTCGGGGGGGGGATACGCAGTATTTT.

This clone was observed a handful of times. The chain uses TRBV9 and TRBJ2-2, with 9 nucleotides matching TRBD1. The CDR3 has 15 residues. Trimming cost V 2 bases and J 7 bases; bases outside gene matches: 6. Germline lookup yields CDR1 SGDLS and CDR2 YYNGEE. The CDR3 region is CASSVRDREGGELFF. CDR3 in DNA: TGTGCCAGCAGCGTCCGGGACAGGGAGGGCGGGGAGCTGTTTTTT.

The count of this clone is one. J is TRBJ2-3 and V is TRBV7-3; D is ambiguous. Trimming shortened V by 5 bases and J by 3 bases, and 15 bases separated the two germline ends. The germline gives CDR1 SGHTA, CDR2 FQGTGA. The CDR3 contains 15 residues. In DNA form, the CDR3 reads TGTGCCAGCAGCCCGACACGCCAAGCTACAGATACGCAGTATTTT. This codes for CASSPTRQATDTQYF.